These 28 T cell receptor beta chains were all obtained from the same sample, sequenced in a study of spatial heterogeneity in lung cancer. As to time point: sample taken at primary tumor resection. TCRdb re-analysed the 5' RACE reads in MiXCR, keeping a single row per CDR3 protein. The sample contains just over 75,000 distinct CDR3 sequences, approximately 8% of which appear only once. The material sequenced was PBMCs, taken at surgery. The origin of the receptors is a male donor with early-stage non-small cell lung cancer.

This sequence joins TRBV10-3 and TRBJ2-7; no reliable D call. The germline V gene encodes CDR1 ENHRY and CDR2 SYGVKD. V lost 3 bases and J lost 6, with 6 bases in between. The CDR3 loop spans 11 amino acids. The DNA for the CDR3 is TGTGCCATCAGTGATGTGGGCGAGCAGTACTTC. Translating it yields CAISDVGEQYF.

This chain uses TRBV20-1 with TRBJ2-3, with D perhaps assigned TRBD1 or TRBD2 (6 bases each). Germline CDR1 is DFQATT and CDR2 is SNEGSKA (reference sequence). Trimming left V 6 bases short and J 5 bases short, with 15 bases between. The CDR3 is made up of 13 amino acids. Here the CDR3 reads CSALPGGGDTQYF. DNA for the CDR3: TGCAGTGCCCTCCCCGGGGGCGGAGATACGCAGTATTTT.

The chain links TRBV5-4 to TRBJ2-3; 8 bases map to TRBD2. Germline trimming cut 1 base from V and 0 bases from J; bases unmatched to any gene: 4. Germline CDR1 is SGHNT and CDR2 is YYREEE (reference sequence). The CDR3 length is 16 residues. The CDR3 coding sequence is TGTGCCAGCAGCTTGAGGTCTAGCGGGAGCACAGATACGCAGTATTTT. Translating it yields CASSLRSSGSTDTQYF.

Many counts were recorded for this clonotype. This chain connects TRBV9 to TRBJ1-5; D gene ambiguous. The CDR3 consists of 14 residues. V gave up 3 bases and J gave up 7 bases, with 14 bases separating them. The V gene's germline CDR1 is SGDLS and CDR2 YYNGEE. DNA for the CDR3: TGTGCCAGCAGCGGGCGGAGTTTCGGGCAGCCCCAGCATTTT. Residues: CASSGRSFGQPQHF.

This clonotype was found many times. This chain uses TRBV7-9 with TRBJ2-1, with 8 positions matching TRBD1. The germline gives CDR1 SEHNR, CDR2 FQNEAQ (reference sequence). CDR3 size: 18 residues. V was clipped by 1 base and J by 5 bases; unmatched bases: 13. The CDR3 region is CASSLEWGRDRRHNEQFF. CDR3 DNA sequence: TGTGCCAGCAGCTTAGAATGGGGTAGGGACAGGCGCCACAATGAGCAGTTCTTC.

There are a few counts of this clonotype. The rearrangement links TRBV5-1 to TRBJ2-6; D may be TRBD1 (6 bases). V was pared by 4 bases and J by 12 bases, with 20 bases between. The CDR3 covers 15 residues. Germline lookup yields CDR1 SGHRS and CDR2 YFSETQ. The CDR3 sequence: CASSPITGQHTVLTF. The CDR3 DNA follows: TGCGCCAGCAGCCCCATTACGGGACAACACACCGTCCTGACTTTC.

The chain has TRBV5-1 and TRBJ1-1; D ambiguous. The CDR3 length is 14 residues. Germline CDR1 reads SGHRS; CDR2 reads YFSETQ. V was pared by 0 bases and J by 10 bases, with 16 bases between. This CDR3 is CASSLETNSPRAFF. As DNA, the CDR3 is TGCGCCAGCAGCTTGGAAACTAACAGCCCTAGAGCTTTCTTT.

This clonotype was seen many times. This chain connects TRBV5-6 to TRBJ1-5, with D possibly matching TRBD1 (6 bases). Trimming shortened V by 5 bases and J by 4 bases, and 10 bases separated the two germline ends. This CDR3 contains 13 residues. The germline CDR1 and CDR2 sequences are SGHDT and YYEEEE. The CDR3 DNA reads TGTGCCAGCAGTTCCACAGGGAATCAGCCCCAGCATTTT. It codes for CASSSTGNQPQHF. Supplemented by reference TRBV5-6 and TRBJ1-5, the full variable domain reads DAGVTQSPTHLIKTRGQQVTLRCSPKSGHDTVSWYQQALGQGPQFIFQYYEEEERQRGNFPDRFSGHQFPNYSSELNVNALLLGDSALYLCASSSTGNQPQHFGDGTRLSIL.

The chain combines TRBV9 with TRBJ1-4, with D perhaps matching TRBD1 (6 bases). Germline-derived CDR1 and CDR2 are SGDLS and YYNGEE. The CDR3 has 15 amino acids. With 4 bases removed from V and 8 bases from J, the gap between germline ends came to 18 bases. The CDR3 loop is CASSPDDRPIEKLFF. DNA of the CDR3: TGTGCCAGCAGCCCGGATGACAGGCCCATAGAAAAACTGTTTTTT.

This clonotype was observed a handful of times. This rearrangement joins TRBV10-3 to TRBJ2-7, with 7 nucleotides matching TRBD1. Germline trimming cut 2 bases from V and 4 bases from J; bases unmatched to any gene: 5. The germline CDR1 and CDR2 sequences are ENHRY and SYGVKD. The CDR3 is 14 residues long. Here the CDR3 reads CAISEDGTAYEQYF. DNA of the CDR3: TGTGCCATCAGTGAGGACGGGACAGCTTACGAGCAGTACTTC.

The genes are TRBV11-3 and TRBJ2-7; 10 bases match TRBD1. Germline assignment: CDR1 SGHNT and CDR2 YENEEA. The CDR3 is 13 amino acids. The junction had 3 bases not matched to a gene; V was cut back by 3 bases and J by 7 bases. In nucleotides, the CDR3 is TGTGCCAGCAGCTTTACGGGACAGGGGGAGCAGTACTTC. Protein sequence: CASSFTGQGEQYF.

V is TRBV15 and J is TRBJ2-2, with 7 bases that match TRBD2. The germline CDR1 and CDR2 sequences are LNHNV and YYDKDF (reference sequence). The CDR3 runs 21 residues. J lost 2 bases, V lost 0 bases, and 18 bases had no gene match. CDR3 region: CATSRDYGTSVPRGNTGELFF. The CDR3 DNA sequence: TGTGCCACCAGCAGAGATTACGGCACTAGCGTTCCTAGGGGAAACACCGGGGAGCTGTTTTTT. The full variable domain, its missing parts supplied by reference TRBV15 and TRBJ2-2, is DAMVIQNPRYQVTQFGKPVTLSCSQTLNHNVMYWYQQKSSQAPKLLFHYYDKDFNNEADTPDNFQSRRPNTSFCFLDIRSPGLGDTAMYLCATSRDYGTSVPRGNTGELFFGEGSRLTVL.

This clonotype was counted at least ten times. V and J are TRBV29-1 and TRBJ1-1; D call uncertain. CDR3 length: 13 residues. Per the germline V gene, CDR1 is SQVTM and CDR2 is ANQGSEA. Trimming removed 7 bases from V and 4 bases from J, with 16 bases in between. CDR3 bases: TGCAGCGCCTTTAAAACAGAAGGCACTGAAGCTTTCTTT. Translating gives CSAFKTEGTEAFF.

The chain uses TRBV7-3 and TRBJ2-1, with 11 positions matching TRBD2. Germline trimming cut 2 bases from V and 5 bases from J; bases unmatched to any gene: 2. The germline CDR1 and CDR2 sequences are SGHTA and FQGTGA. This CDR3 comprises 15 residues. DNA for the CDR3: TGTGCCAGCAGCTTAGGACTAGCGGGTAACAATGAGCAGTTCTTC. It translates to CASSLGLAGNNEQFF.

This clonotype is medium-sized in the sample. The chain employs TRBV7-9 and TRBJ2-1; 10 bases are shared with TRBD2. CDR3 size: 15 residues. The trim removed 5 bases at V and 5 bases at J, leaving 6 bases unmatched. The germline CDR1 and CDR2 sequences are SEHNR and FQNEAQ (reference sequence). CDR3 nucleotides: TGTGCCAGCAGCCCTCCGGGACTAGCGAACAATGAGCAGTTCTTC. Protein product: CASSPPGLANNEQFF.

There are many counts of this clonotype. This chain uses TRBV19 with TRBJ1-1; D not certain. Germline V gene data show CDR1 as LNHDA and CDR2 as SQIVND (reference sequence). V was trimmed by 5 bases and J by 0 bases, leaving 10 bases between them. This CDR3 comprises 14 residues. CDR3 region: CASSEDLMNTEAFF. The CDR3, as DNA: TGTGCCAGTAGTGAGGACCTTATGAACACTGAAGCTTTCTTT.

This clonotype showed up many times. V gene TRBV29-1 combines with J gene TRBJ1-2; TRBD1 agrees at 9 bases. This CDR3 region has 12 residues. Germline V CDR1 and CDR2: SQVTM, ANQGSEA. V gave up 6 bases and J gave up 8 bases; unmatched junction bases: 7. The CDR3 is CSVGQGLRGYTF. CDR3 DNA sequence: TGCAGCGTCGGACAGGGGTTGCGGGGCTACACCTTC.

This clonotype was counted ten times or more. The chain recombines TRBV20-1 with TRBJ2-1; TRBD2 agrees at 7 bases. From germline, CDR1 is DFQATT and CDR2 SNEGSKA (reference sequence). The CDR3 runs to 16 residues. Unmatched junction bases numbered 10, after V lost 2 bases and J lost 3 bases. CDR3 sequence: CSARSRSSGNYNEQFF. CDR3 bases: TGCAGTGCTAGATCTAGGTCTAGCGGAAACTACAATGAGCAGTTCTTC.

The chain carries TRBV24-1 and TRBJ2-1; 11 bases are a match to TRBD2. Per germline, CDR1 KGHDR and CDR2 SFDVKD. V shed 5 bases, J shed 8 bases, and the junction held 7 bases outside the gene matches. The length of the CDR3 is 15 residues. The CDR3 loop reads CATSALLAGVDEQFF. For the CDR3, the DNA is TGTGCCACCAGTGCCCTACTAGCGGGAGTTGATGAGCAGTTCTTC.

This clonotype was found many times. The gene calls are TRBV2 and TRBJ2-1; 14 bases are a match to TRBD2. The CDR3 sequence is 16 residues long. CDR1 is SNHLY and CDR2 is FYNNEI in the germline V gene. V dropped 5 bases and J dropped 7; count of bases not matched to a gene: 7. The CDR3 reads CASSKVGLAGENEQFF. The CDR3, as DNA: TGTGCCAGCAGTAAAGTGGGACTAGCGGGAGAAAATGAGCAGTTCTTC. The complete variable domain, with remaining parts taken from reference TRBV2 and TRBJ2-1, reads EPEVTQTPSHQVTQMGQEVILRCVPISNHLYFYWYRQILGQKVEFLVSFYNNEISEKSEIFDDQFSVERPDGSNFTLKIRSTKLEDSAMYFCASSKVGLAGENEQFFGPGTRLTVL.

This clonotype was observed at least ten times. The chain employs TRBV19 and TRBJ1-5; possibly TRBD1 for D (5 bases). Trimming cost V 4 bases and J 7 bases, with 14 bases left between them. Germline V gives CDR1 LNHDA, CDR2 SQIVND (reference sequence). The CDR3 sequence is 14 residues long. In DNA, the CDR3 is TGTGCCAGTAGTACCCAGGGACGGGGACAGCCCCAGCATTTT. It is translated as CASSTQGRGQPQHF.

In this sample, this clonotype turned up a few times. A much larger clone sits a single nucleotide away, making a read error possible. DNA for the CDR3: TGCAGTGCTAGGATGACGAGCTTCTACAATGAGCAGTTCTTC. Translated, it gives CSARMTSFYNEQFF. The chain joins TRBV20-1 to TRBJ2-1, with D uncertain. The CDR3 spans 14 residues. Per the germline V gene, CDR1 is DFQATT and CDR2 is SNEGSKA (reference sequence). Trimming removed 3 bases from V and 3 bases from J, with 12 bases in between.

The chain uses TRBV4-2 and TRBJ2-1, with D perhaps TRBD1 (6 bases). The CDR3 loop spans 15 amino acids. The germline CDR1 and CDR2 sequences are LGHNA and YNFKEQ. Trimming pared 1 base from V and 9 bases from J, leaving 16 bases between. CDR3 in amino acids: CASSQVWDIDSEQFF. The DNA for the CDR3 is TGTGCCAGCAGCCAAGTTTGGGACATCGATAGTGAGCAGTTCTTC.

This clonotype was recorded a few times. The chain combines TRBV29-1 with TRBJ2-3; weak D call: TRBD1 (5 bases). The CDR3 has 11 amino acids. The germline V gene encodes CDR1 SQVTM and CDR2 ANQGSEA. V shed 7 bases and J shed 9 bases, with 14 bases lying between them. CDR3 loop: CSAADSQTQYF. The CDR3 bases are TGCAGCGCCGCCGACAGTCAAACGCAGTATTTT.

In its sample, this clonotype was seen many times. The chain links TRBV7-2 to TRBJ1-1; D perhaps matches TRBD1 (6 bases). Per the germline V gene, CDR1 is SGHTA and CDR2 is FQGNSA. The CDR3 consists of 12 residues. Between the trimmed V and J ends, which lost 5 bases and 11 bases, there was a span of 15 bases. CDR3 protein: CASSPGAGTAFF. The CDR3 DNA reads TGTGCCAGCAGCCCGGGGGCGGGGACGGCTTTCTTT.

The rearrangement uses TRBV28 and TRBJ2-3; 12 bases map to TRBD2. The CDR3 contains 16 residues. V trimming: 4 bases; J trimming: 2 bases; junction bases outside the gene matches: 4. Germline CDR1 MDHEN, CDR2 SYDVKM. The CDR3 DNA is TGTGCCAGCAGTTCGACTAGCGGGAGTGACACAGATACGCAGTATTTT. It translates to CASSSTSGSDTDTQYF.

This clonotype was detected once. V and J are TRBV14 and TRBJ2-3, with D unresolved. V lost 1 base, J lost 2 bases, and 10 bases lay in between. This CDR3 contains 15 residues. Germline lookup yields CDR1 SGHDN and CDR2 FVKESK. Written as DNA, the CDR3 is TGTGCCAGCAGCCAAGGCACGACGTACACAGATACGCAGTATTTT. It encodes CASSQGTTYTDTQYF.

V usage is TRBV3-1 and J usage is TRBJ2-1; maybe TRBD2 (6 bases). Germline V gives CDR1 LGHDT, CDR2 YNNKEL (reference sequence). This CDR3 is 12 amino acids long. The germline V and J ends were trimmed by 8 bases and 10 bases, with 15 bases remaining between them. The DNA for the CDR3 is TGTGCCAGCTCGGGACTCCGGACCGAGCAGTTCTTC. Translated, it gives CASSGLRTEQFF.